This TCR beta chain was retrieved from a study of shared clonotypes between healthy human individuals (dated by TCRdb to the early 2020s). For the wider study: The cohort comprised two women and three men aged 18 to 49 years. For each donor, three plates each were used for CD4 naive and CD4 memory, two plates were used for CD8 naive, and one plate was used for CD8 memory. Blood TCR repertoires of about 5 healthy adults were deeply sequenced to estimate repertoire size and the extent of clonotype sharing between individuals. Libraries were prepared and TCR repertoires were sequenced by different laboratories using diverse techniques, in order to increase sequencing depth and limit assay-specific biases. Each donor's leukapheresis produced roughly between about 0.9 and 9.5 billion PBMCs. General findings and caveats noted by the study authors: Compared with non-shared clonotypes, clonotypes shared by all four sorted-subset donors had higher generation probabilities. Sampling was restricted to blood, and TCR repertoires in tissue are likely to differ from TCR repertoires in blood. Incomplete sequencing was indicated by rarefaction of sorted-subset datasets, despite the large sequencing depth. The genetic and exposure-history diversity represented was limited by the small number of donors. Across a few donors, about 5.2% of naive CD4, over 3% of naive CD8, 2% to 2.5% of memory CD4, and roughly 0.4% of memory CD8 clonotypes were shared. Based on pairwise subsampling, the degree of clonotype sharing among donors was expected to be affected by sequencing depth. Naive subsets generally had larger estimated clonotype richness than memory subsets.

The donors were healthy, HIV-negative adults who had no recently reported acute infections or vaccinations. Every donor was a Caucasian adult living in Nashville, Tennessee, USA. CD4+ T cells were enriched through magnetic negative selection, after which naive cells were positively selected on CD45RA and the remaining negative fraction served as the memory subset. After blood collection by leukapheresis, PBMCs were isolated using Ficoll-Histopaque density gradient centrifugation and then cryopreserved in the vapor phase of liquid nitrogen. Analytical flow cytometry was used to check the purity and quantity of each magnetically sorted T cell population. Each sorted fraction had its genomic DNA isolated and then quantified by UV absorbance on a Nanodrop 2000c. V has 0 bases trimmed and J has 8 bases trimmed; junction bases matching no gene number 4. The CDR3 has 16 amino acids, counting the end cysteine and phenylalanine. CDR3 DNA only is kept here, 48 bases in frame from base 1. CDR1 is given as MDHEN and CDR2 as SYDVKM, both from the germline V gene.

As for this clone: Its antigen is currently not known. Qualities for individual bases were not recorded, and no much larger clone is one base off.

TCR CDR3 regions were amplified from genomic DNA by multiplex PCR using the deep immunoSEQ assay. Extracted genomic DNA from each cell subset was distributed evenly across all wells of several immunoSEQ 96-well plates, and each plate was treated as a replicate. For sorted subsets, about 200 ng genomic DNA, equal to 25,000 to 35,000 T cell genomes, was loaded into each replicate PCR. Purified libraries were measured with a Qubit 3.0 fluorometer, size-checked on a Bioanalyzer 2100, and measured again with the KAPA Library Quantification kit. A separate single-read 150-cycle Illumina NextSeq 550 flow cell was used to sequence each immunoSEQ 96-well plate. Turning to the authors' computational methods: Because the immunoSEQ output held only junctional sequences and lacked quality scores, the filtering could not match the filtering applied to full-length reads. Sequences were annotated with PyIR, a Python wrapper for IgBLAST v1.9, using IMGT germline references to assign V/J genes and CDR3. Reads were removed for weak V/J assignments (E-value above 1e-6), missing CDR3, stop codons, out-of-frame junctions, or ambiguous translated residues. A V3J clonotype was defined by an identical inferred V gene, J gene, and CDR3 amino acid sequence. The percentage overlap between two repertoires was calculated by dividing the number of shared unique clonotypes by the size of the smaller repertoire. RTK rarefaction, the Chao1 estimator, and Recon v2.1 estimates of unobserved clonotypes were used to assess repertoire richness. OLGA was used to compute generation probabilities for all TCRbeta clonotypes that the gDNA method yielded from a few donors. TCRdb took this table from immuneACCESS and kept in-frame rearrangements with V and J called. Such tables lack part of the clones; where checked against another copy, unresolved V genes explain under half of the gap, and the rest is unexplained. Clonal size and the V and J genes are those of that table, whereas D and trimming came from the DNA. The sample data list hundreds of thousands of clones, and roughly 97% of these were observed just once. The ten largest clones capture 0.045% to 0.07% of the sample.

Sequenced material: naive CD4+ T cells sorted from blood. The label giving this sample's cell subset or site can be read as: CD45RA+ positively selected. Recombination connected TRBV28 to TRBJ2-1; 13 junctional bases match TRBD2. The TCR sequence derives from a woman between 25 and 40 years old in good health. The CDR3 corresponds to CASSLWGTSGIYEQFF. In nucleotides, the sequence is TGTGCCAGCAGTTTATGGGGGACTAGCGGGATTTATGAGCAGTTCTTC.